Shown below are 19 T cell receptor beta chains from a single sample sequenced in a study of blood T cell repertoires in COVID-19. The protocol was immunoSEQ multiplex PCR, while the TCRdb copy is restricted to in-frame clones and leaves out a portion. The sample carries around 260,000 clones, about 90% recorded once. The source material was peripheral blood. The receptors were sampled from a person in their late teens or twenties with COVID-19, enrolled during active disease.

This chain links TRBV5-4 with TRBJ2-7, with 9 bases lining up with TRBD2. V lost 6 bases to trimming and J lost 5 bases; unmatched junction nucleotides: 9. Germline V gene lookup returns CDR1 SGHNT and CDR2 YYREEE (reference sequence). The CDR3 consists of 14 residues. CDR3 nucleotide sequence: TGTGCCAGCAACGAAGGCGGGAGGGCCCACGAGCAGTACTTC. As protein: CASNEGGRAHEQYF.

This clone was detected only once. The chain uses TRBV28 and TRBJ2-2, with 13 bases fitting TRBD2. This CDR3 is built from 16 residues. Germline V lookup: CDR1 MDHEN, CDR2 SYDVKM. Trimming at V came to 3 bases and at J to 5 bases, leaving 3 bases not matched to a gene. The CDR3 DNA is TGTGCCAGCAGTTTTCGACTAGCGGGAGGAACCGGGGAGCTGTTTTTT. Encoded protein: CASSFRLAGGTGELFF. The whole variable domain, remainder taken from reference TRBV28 and TRBJ2-2, is DVKVTQSSRYLVKRTGEKVFLECVQDMDHENMFWYRQDPGLGLRLIYFSYDVKMKEKGDIPEGYSVSREKKERFSLILESASTNQTSMYLCASSFRLAGGTGELFFGEGSRLTVL.

This chain links TRBV27 with TRBJ2-1, with 9 bases that match TRBD2. The germline V gene encodes CDR1 MNHEY and CDR2 SMNVEV (reference sequence). V was clipped by 7 bases and J by 7 bases; unmatched bases: 11. The CDR3 is 15 residues long. This chain's CDR3 is CASTTRASGANEQFF. In DNA form, the CDR3 reads TGTGCCAGCACCACAAGGGCTAGCGGGGCAAATGAGCAGTTCTTC.

The chain couples TRBV28 to TRBJ2-3; 7 bases line up with TRBD2. Germline lookup yields CDR1 MDHEN and CDR2 SYDVKM. Trimming took 4 bases from V and 2 from J; bases not matched to a gene: 9. There are 16 residues in the CDR3. CDR3 region: CASSSHSSGATDTQYF. The DNA for the CDR3 is TGTGCCAGCAGTTCTCACTCTAGCGGAGCCACAGATACGCAGTATTTT.

V gene TRBV19 combines with J gene TRBJ2-7, with 8 nucleotides matching TRBD2. The CDR3 spans 15 residues. V lost 5 bases to trimming and J lost 0 bases; unmatched junction nucleotides: 6. The germline V gene encodes CDR1 LNHDA and CDR2 SQIVND (reference sequence). The CDR3 reads CASSSSGPSSYEQYF. The CDR3, as DNA: TGTGCCAGTAGTTCTAGCGGGCCTAGCTCCTACGAGCAGTACTTC.

This clone was observed a few times. This sequence joins TRBV19 and TRBJ2-1; no reliable D call. From germline, CDR1 is LNHDA and CDR2 SQIVND (reference sequence). V lost 7 bases and J lost 0, with 13 bases in between. The CDR3 runs to 15 residues. The DNA of the CDR3 is TGTGCCAGTAAGTCGCGGCTTTTCTCCTACAATGAGCAGTTCTTC. Residues: CASKSRLFSYNEQFF.

V and J are TRBV3-1 (or the pseudogene TRBV3-2) and TRBJ2-1; 7 bases line up with TRBD2. The V and J ends lost 0 bases and 6 bases, in that order; junction bases with no gene match: 5. This CDR3 contains 15 residues. Germline V gene lookup returns CDR1 LGHDT and CDR2 YNNKEL (reference sequence). CDR3 protein: CASSQDPAGFNEQFF. The CDR3 bases are TGTGCCAGCAGCCAAGACCCAGCGGGATTCAATGAGCAGTTCTTC.

This chain uses TRBV23-1 with TRBJ2-7; D remains ambiguous. TRBV23-1 is treated as an ORF (open reading frame) with a function not yet certain. V was pared by 11 bases and J by 3 bases, with 14 bases between. The CDR3 runs 12 residues. The CDR3 DNA sequence: TGCGCCCTCCGTCAGGCCCGCTACGAGCAGTACTTC. Encoded protein: CALRQARYEQYF.

This chain links TRBV5-1 with TRBJ2-3; the match to TRBD2 covers 9 bases. The CDR3 runs to 19 residues. V shed 7 bases and J 5 bases; nucleotides not matched to a gene: 23. Germline V gene sequence: CDR1 SGHRS, CDR2 YFSETQ. CDR3 DNA sequence: TGCGCCAGCGAGGACGGGGGGCTTTCTAGATTAGCGGGAGTAGATACGCAGTATTTT. Protein product: CASEDGGLSRLAGVDTQYF.

The genes are TRBV5-1 and TRBJ2-1; TRBD2 agrees at 10 bases. The length of the CDR3 is 15 residues. The V and J ends lost 3 bases and 3 bases, in that order; junction bases with no gene match: 3. CDR1 is SGHRS, CDR2 YFSETQ, per germline. DNA of the CDR3: TGCGCCAGCAGCTCTTCTAGCGGGAGCTACAATGAGCAGTTCTTC. This encodes CASSSSSGSYNEQFF.

This sequence joins TRBV4-3 and TRBJ1-3, with unresolved D. This CDR3 has 17 residues. Germline loops: CDR1 LGHNA, CDR2 YSLEER. The V and J ends lost 0 bases and 2 bases respectively, with 14 bases between them. The CDR3 spells CASSQDMTASAGNTIYF. The CDR3, as DNA: TGCGCCAGCAGCCAAGATATGACCGCTAGCGCTGGAAACACCATATATTTT.

The J gene is TRBJ1-2, the V gene TRBV25-1, with 8 bases fitting TRBD1. J lost 1 base, V lost 5 bases, and 6 bases had no gene match. CDR3 length: 15 residues. Germline V gene lookup returns CDR1 MGHDK and CDR2 SYGVNS. DNA for the CDR3: TGTGCCAGCAGTTCGGGACAGGACTATAACTATGGCTACACCTTC. Translation: CASSSGQDYNYGYTF.

This clone was seen only once. V gene TRBV11-2 combines with J gene TRBJ2-7, with 10 bases lining up with TRBD1. Germline CDR1 and CDR2: SGHAT and FQNNGV. This CDR3 has 15 amino acids. V shed 7 bases, J shed 2 bases, and the junction held 8 bases outside the gene matches. CDR3 nucleotide sequence: TGTGCCAGCACACCCGGGACAGGGGCTCCCTACGAGCAGTACTTC. Its protein is CASTPGTGAPYEQYF.

This chain uses TRBV6-5 with TRBJ2-4; D might be TRBD1 (5 bases). CDR1 is MNHEY, CDR2 SVGAGI, per germline. V dropped 0 bases and J dropped 8 bases, with 11 bases sitting between them. The length of the CDR3 is 14 residues. In nucleotides, the CDR3 is TGTGCCAGCAGTTACTCAGGGGATACGGACATTCAGTACTTC. Translation: CASSYSGDTDIQYF.

V gene TRBV7-6 combines with J gene TRBJ1-5; no definite D call. This CDR3 has 15 amino acids. The V end was cut by 2 bases, the J end by 1 base, with 9 bases between. Germline V lookup: CDR1 SGHVS, CDR2 FNYEAQ. The CDR3 protein is CASSLFAESNQPQHF. CDR3 bases: TGTGCCAGCAGCTTATTCGCCGAGAGCAATCAGCCCCAGCATTTT.

This chain connects TRBV5-1 to TRBJ2-3; the match to TRBD2 covers 7 bases. Germline CDR1 reads SGHRS; CDR2 reads YFSETQ. CDR3 length: 15 amino acids. V gave up 1 base and J gave up 1 base; unmatched junction bases: 3. The CDR3 DNA sequence: TGCGCCAGCAGCTTGAGACTAGCTCGCACAGATACGCAGTATTTT. Amino acids: CASSLRLARTDTQYF.

Written as DNA, the CDR3 is TGTGCCAGCAGCCCGGGACAGTACTATGGCTACACCTTC. Its translation: CASSPGQYYGYTF. V is TRBV3-1 (or the pseudogene TRBV3-2) and J is TRBJ1-2; 7 nucleotides agree with TRBD1. Germline trimming cut 4 bases from V and 3 bases from J; bases unmatched to any gene: 2. The CDR3 contains 13 residues. In germline, CDR1 is LGHDT, CDR2 YNNKEL (reference sequence).

This clone showed up just once. The chain employs TRBV5-4 and TRBJ2-5; tentatively, D is TRBD2 (6 bases). The length of the CDR3 is 13 residues. Between the trimmed V and J ends, which lost 4 bases and 5 bases, there was a span of 12 bases. Germline loops: CDR1 SGHNT, CDR2 YYREEE (reference sequence). CDR3 in amino acids: CASSAPSAETQYF. As DNA, the CDR3 is TGTGCCAGCAGCGCCCCTAGCGCGGAGACCCAGTACTTC.

The chain couples TRBV19 to TRBJ1-5; a weak D match, TRBD1 (6 bases). CDR3 length equals 13 residues. Trimming took 6 bases from V and 6 from J, leaving 12 bases between them. From germline, CDR1 is LNHDA and CDR2 SQIVND (reference sequence). The CDR3 loop is CASRDSPPQPQHF. CDR3 DNA sequence: TGTGCCAGTAGGGACAGCCCCCCTCAGCCCCAGCATTTT.